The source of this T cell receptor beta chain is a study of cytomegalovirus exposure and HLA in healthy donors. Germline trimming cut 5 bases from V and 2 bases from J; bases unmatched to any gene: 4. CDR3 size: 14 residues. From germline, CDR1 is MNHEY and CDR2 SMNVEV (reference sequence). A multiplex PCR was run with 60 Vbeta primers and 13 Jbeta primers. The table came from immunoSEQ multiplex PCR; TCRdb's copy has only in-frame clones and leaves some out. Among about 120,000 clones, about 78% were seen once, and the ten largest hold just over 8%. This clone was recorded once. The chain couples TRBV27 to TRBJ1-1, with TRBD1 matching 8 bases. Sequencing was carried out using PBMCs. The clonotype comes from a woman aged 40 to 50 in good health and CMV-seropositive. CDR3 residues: CASSVGQGNTEAFF. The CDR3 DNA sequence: TGTGCCAGCAGTGTTGGACAGGGCAACACTGAAGCTTTCTTT.